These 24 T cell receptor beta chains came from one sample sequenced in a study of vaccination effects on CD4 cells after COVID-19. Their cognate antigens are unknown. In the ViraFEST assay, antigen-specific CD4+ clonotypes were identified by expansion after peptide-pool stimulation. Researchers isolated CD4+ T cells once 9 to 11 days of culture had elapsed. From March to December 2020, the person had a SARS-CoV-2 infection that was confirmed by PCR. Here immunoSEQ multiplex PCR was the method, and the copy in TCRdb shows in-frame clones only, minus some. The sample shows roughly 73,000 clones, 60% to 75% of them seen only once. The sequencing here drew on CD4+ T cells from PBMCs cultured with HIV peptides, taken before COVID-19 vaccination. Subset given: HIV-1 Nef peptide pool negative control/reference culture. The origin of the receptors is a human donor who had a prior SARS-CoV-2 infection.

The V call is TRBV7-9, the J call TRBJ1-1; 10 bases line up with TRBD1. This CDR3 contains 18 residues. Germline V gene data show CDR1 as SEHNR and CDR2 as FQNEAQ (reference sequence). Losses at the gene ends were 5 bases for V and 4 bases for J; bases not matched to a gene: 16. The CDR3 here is CASSRLLGRDRGGTEAFF. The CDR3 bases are TGTGCCAGCAGCCGACTCCTGGGTCGGGACAGGGGTGGCACTGAAGCTTTCTTT.

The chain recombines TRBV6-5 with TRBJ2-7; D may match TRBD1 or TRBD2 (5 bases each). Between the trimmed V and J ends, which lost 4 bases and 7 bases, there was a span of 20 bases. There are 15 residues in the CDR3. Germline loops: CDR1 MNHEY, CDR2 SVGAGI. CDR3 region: CASSWVGAGGGEQYF. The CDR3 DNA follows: TGTGCCAGCAGTTGGGTTGGGGCGGGCGGAGGTGAGCAGTACTTC.

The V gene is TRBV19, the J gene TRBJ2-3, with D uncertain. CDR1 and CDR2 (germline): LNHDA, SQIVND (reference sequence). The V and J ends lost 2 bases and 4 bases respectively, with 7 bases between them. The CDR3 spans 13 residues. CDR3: CASSIPSADTQYF. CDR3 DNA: TGTGCCAGTAGTATACCTTCGGCAGATACGCAGTATTTT.

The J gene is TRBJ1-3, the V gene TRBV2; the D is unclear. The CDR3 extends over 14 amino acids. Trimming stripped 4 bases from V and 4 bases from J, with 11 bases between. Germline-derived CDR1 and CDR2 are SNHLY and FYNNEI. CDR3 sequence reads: CASSAAWAGNTIYF. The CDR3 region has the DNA TGTGCCAGCAGTGCAGCCTGGGCCGGAAACACCATATATTTT.

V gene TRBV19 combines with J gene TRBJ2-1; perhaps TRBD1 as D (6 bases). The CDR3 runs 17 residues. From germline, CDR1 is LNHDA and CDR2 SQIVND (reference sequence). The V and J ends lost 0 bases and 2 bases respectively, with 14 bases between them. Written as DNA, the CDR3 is TGTGCCAGTAGTATAGAGAAGGCGGCAGGGGCCTACAATGAGCAGTTCTTC. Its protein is CASSIEKAAGAYNEQFF.

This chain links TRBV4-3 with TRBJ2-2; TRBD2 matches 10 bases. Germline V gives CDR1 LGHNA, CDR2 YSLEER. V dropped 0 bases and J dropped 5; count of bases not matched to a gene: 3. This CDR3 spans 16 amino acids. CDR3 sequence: CASSQEVSGRTGELFF. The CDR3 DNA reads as TGCGCCAGCAGCCAAGAGGTTAGCGGGAGGACCGGGGAGCTGTTTTTT.

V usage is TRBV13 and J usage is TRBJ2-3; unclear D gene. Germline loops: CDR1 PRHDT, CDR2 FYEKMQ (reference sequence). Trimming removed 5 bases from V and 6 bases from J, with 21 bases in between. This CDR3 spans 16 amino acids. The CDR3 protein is CASSPRRLIRLDTQYF. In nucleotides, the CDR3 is TGTGCCAGCAGCCCAAGAAGACTTATTCGGTTGGATACGCAGTATTTT.

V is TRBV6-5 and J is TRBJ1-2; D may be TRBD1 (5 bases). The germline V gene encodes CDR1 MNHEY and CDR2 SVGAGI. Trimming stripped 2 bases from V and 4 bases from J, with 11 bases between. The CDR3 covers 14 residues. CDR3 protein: CASSYPGSPYGYTF. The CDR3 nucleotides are TGTGCCAGCAGTTACCCAGGGTCCCCCTATGGCTACACCTTC.

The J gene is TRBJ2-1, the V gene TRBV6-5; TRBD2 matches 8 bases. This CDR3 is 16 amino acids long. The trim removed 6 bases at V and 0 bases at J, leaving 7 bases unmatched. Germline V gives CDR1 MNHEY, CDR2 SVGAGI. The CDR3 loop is CASRYQTSASYNEQFF. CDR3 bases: TGTGCCAGCAGATACCAGACTAGCGCCTCCTACAATGAGCAGTTCTTC.

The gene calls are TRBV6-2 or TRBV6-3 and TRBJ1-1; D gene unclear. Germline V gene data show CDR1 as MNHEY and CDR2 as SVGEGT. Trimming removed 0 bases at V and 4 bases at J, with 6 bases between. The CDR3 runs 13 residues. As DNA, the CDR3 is TGTGCCAGCAGTTACTCGCGGGGCACTGAAGCTTTCTTT. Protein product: CASSYSRGTEAFF.

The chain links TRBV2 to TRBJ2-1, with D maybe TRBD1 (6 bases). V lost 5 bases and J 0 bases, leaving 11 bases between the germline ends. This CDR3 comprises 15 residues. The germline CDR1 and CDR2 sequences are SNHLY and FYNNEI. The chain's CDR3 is CASSPDRSSYNEQFF. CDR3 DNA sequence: TGTGCCAGCAGTCCTGACAGGAGCTCCTACAATGAGCAGTTCTTC. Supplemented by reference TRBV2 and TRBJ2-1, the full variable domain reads EPEVTQTPSHQVTQMGQEVILRCVPISNHLYFYWYRQILGQKVEFLVSFYNNEISEKSEIFDDQFSVERPDGSNFTLKIRSTKLEDSAMYFCASSPDRSSYNEQFFGPGTRLTVL.

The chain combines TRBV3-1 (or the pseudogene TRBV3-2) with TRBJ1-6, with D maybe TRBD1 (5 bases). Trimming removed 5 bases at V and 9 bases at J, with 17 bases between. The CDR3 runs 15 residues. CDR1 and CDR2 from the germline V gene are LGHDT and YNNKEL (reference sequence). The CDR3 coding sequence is TGTGCCAGCAGCGCCCGACAGATGATTAGTTCACCCCTCCACTTT. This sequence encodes CASSARQMISSPLHF.

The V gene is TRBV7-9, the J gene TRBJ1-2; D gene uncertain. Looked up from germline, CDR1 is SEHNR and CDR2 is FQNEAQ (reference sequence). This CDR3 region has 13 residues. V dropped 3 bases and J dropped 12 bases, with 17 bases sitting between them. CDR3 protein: CASSFMGSTIDTF. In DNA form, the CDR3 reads TGTGCCAGCAGCTTCATGGGCTCAACCATCGACACCTTC. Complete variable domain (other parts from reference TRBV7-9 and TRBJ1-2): DTGVSQNPRHKITKRGQNVTFRCDPISEHNRLYWYRQTLGQGPEFLTYFQNEAQLEKSRLLSDRFSAERPKGSFSTLEIQRTEQGDSAMYLCASSFMGSTIDTFGSGTRLTVV.

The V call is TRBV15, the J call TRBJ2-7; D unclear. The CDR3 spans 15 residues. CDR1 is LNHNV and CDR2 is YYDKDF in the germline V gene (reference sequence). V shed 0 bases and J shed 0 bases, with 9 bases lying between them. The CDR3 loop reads CATSRETGFSYEQYF. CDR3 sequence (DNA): TGTGCCACCAGCAGAGAAACCGGGTTCTCCTACGAGCAGTACTTC.

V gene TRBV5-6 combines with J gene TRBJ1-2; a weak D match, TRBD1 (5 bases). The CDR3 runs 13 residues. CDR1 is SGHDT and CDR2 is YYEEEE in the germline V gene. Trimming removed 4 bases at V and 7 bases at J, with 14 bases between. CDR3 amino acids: CASSRGALLGYTF. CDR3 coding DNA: TGTGCCAGCAGCAGAGGGGCCTTACTTGGCTACACCTTC.

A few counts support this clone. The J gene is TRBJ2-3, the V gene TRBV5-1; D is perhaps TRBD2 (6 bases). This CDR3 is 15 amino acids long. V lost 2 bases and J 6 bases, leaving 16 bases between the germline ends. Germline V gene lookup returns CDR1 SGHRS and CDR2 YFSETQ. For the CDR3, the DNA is TGCGCCAGCAGCTTCCCGGCCCGAGGAGGGGATACGCAGTATTTT. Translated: CASSFPARGGDTQYF.

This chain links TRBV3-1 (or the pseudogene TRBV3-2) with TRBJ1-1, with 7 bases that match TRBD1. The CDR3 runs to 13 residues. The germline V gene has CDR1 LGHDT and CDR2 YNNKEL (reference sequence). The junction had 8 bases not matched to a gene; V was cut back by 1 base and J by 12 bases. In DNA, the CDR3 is TGTGCCAGCAGCCAAGGGGCAGGGGGATGGTCTTTCTTT. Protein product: CASSQGAGGWSFF.

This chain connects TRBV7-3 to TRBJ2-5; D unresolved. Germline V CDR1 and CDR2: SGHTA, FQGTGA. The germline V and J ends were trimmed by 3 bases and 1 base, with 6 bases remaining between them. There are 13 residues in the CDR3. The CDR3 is CASSFRPQETQYF. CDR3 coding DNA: TGTGCCAGCAGCTTCCGACCCCAAGAGACCCAGTACTTC.

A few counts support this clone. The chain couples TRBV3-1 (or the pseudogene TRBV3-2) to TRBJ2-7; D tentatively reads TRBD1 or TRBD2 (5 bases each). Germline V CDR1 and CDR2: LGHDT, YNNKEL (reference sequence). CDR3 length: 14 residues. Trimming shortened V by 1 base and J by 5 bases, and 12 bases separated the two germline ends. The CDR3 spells CASSQGGSLNEQYF. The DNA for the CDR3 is TGTGCCAGCAGCCAAGGGGGGTCCCTCAACGAGCAGTACTTC.

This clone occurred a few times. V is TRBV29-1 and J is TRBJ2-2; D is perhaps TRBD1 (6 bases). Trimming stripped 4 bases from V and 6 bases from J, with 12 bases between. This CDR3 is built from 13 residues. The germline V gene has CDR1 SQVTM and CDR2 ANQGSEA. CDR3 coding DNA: TGCAGCGTTGTGACCACAGGGTCCGGGGAGCTGTTTTTT. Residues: CSVVTTGSGELFF.

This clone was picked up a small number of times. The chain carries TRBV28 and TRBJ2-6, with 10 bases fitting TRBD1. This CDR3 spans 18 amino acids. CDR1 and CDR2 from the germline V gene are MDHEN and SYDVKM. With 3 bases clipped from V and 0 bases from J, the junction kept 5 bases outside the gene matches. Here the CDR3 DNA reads TGTGCCAGCAGTTTTATCGGGACAGGGGTCTCTGGGGCCAACGTCCTGACTTTC. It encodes CASSFIGTGVSGANVLTF. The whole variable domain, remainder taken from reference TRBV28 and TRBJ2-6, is DVKVTQSSRYLVKRTGEKVFLECVQDMDHENMFWYRQDPGLGLRLIYFSYDVKMKEKGDIPEGYSVSREKKERFSLILESASTNQTSMYLCASSFIGTGVSGANVLTFGAGSRLTVL.

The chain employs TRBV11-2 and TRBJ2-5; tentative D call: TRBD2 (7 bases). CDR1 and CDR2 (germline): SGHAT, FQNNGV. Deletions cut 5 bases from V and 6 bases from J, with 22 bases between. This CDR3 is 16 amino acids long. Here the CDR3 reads CASSPTRGGRGKTQYF. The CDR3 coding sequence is TGTGCCAGCAGCCCCACCAGGGGAGGGAGGGGAAAGACCCAGTACTTC.

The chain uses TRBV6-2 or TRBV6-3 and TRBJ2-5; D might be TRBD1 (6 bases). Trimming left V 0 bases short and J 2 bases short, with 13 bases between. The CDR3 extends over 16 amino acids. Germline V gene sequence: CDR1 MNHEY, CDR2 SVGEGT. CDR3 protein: CASSYSPGVIQETQYF. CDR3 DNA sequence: TGTGCCAGCAGTTACTCTCCAGGGGTGATACAAGAGACCCAGTACTTC.

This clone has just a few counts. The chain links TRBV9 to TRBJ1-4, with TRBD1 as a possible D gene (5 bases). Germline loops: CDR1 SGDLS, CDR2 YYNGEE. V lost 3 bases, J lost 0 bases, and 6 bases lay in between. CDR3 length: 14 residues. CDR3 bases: TGTGCCAGCAGCGCGGGGGCAACTAATGAAAAACTGTTTTTT. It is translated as CASSAGATNEKLFF.